These 26 T cell receptor beta chains came from one sample sequenced in a study of OX40 agonist ivuxolimab in advanced cancers. Repertoires were generated with immunoSEQ multiplex PCR, while TCRdb's copy carries only in-frame clones and drops some. Of around 55,000 clones in the sample, approximately 83% were seen once. Specimen: CD4+ or CD8+ T cells sorted from blood, collected in a trial of the OX40 agonist ivuxolimab. The origin of the receptors is an adult with an advanced solid tumor such as melanoma, head and neck, liver or kidney cancer.

This chain links TRBV11-2 with TRBJ1-1; D may be TRBD1 (6 bases). The CDR3 sequence is 13 residues long. CDR1 is SGHAT and CDR2 is FQNNGV in the germline V gene. V was trimmed by 5 bases and J by 5 bases, leaving 12 bases between them. The CDR3 is CASSVWGATEAFF. In DNA, the CDR3 is TGTGCCAGCAGCGTCTGGGGGGCAACTGAAGCTTTCTTT.

J is TRBJ1-1 and V is TRBV5-6, with D uncertain. The germline V and J ends were trimmed by 4 bases and 7 bases, with 17 bases remaining between them. The CDR3 sequence is 14 residues long. Germline loops: CDR1 SGHDT, CDR2 YYEEEE. CDR3 region: CASSPEAATDEAFF. The CDR3 region has the DNA TGTGCCAGCAGCCCCGAGGCGGCTACAGATGAAGCTTTCTTT.

The genes are TRBV7-9 and TRBJ2-7; 9 bases are a match to TRBD1. Germline V gene sequence: CDR1 SEHNR, CDR2 FQNEAQ (reference sequence). V lost 4 bases, J lost 4 bases, and 8 bases stayed unmatched. The CDR3 is 15 residues long. In DNA form, the CDR3 reads TGTGCCAGCAGCTCTCCGGGACAGGGCATTTACGAGCAGTACTTC. Protein: CASSSPGQGIYEQYF.

This chain uses TRBV9 with TRBJ2-2, with TRBD2 matching 11 bases. CDR1 and CDR2 (germline): SGDLS, YYNGEE. There are 16 residues in the CDR3. The J segment lost 3 bases and the V segment lost 3 bases, leaving 4 bases of the junction unmatched. CDR3 nucleotides: TGTGCCAGCAGCGATAGCGGGGGGGCCCACACCGGGGAGCTGTTTTTT. Translated, it gives CASSDSGGAHTGELFF. Full variable domain (missing parts from reference TRBV9 and TRBJ2-2): DSGVTQTPKHLITATGQRVTLRCSPRSGDLSVYWYQQSLDQGLQFLIQYYNGEERAKGNILERFSAQQFPDLHSELNLSSLELGDSALYFCASSDSGGAHTGELFFGEGSRLTVL.

This clone was seen a handful of times. The gene calls are TRBV7-2 and TRBJ2-1, with 8 positions matching TRBD2. CDR3 size: 17 residues. Germline CDR1 and CDR2: SGHTA and FQGNSA. V was clipped by 5 bases and J by 0 bases; unmatched bases: 9. The CDR3 here is CASSPTLAGSSYNEQFF. DNA of the CDR3: TGTGCCAGCAGCCCTACCTTAGCGGGGAGCTCCTACAATGAGCAGTTCTTC.

The chain carries TRBV7-9 and TRBJ2-5; D remains ambiguous. Between the trimmed V and J ends, which lost 5 bases and 5 bases, there was a span of 21 bases. Germline CDR1 reads SEHNR; CDR2 reads FQNEAQ (reference sequence). The CDR3 runs to 16 residues. DNA for the CDR3: TGTGCCAGCAGCGCGCTCGTCCGGGCACTGGGGGAGACCCAGTACTTC. Its translation is CASSALVRALGETQYF. The whole variable domain, filled in from reference TRBV7-9 and TRBJ2-5, reads DTGVSQNPRHKITKRGQNVTFRCDPISEHNRLYWYRQTLGQGPEFLTYFQNEAQLEKSRLLSDRFSAERPKGSFSTLEIQRTEQGDSAMYLCASSALVRALGETQYFGPGTRLLVL.

V gene TRBV28 combines with J gene TRBJ1-1, with 7 bases matching TRBD1. With 6 bases clipped from V and 0 bases from J, the junction kept 7 bases outside the gene matches. Germline V gene lookup returns CDR1 MDHEN and CDR2 SYDVKM. This CDR3 has 15 amino acids. DNA for the CDR3: TGTGCCAGCAGCCAAATGGACAGGATGAACACTGAAGCTTTCTTT. Its translation: CASSQMDRMNTEAFF.

The rearrangement links TRBV14 to TRBJ2-1; 8 bases agree with TRBD1. Losses at the gene ends were 1 base for V and 0 bases for J; bases not matched to a gene: 2. The CDR3 has 16 residues. Germline V gene lookup returns CDR1 SGHDN and CDR2 FVKESK. The CDR3 coding sequence is TGTGCCAGCAGCCAAGGACAGGGGATCTCCTACAATGAGCAGTTCTTC. It yields the protein CASSQGQGISYNEQFF.

The rearrangement links TRBV5-6 to TRBJ1-1; D possibly corresponds to TRBD1 (6 bases). The CDR3 sequence is 16 residues long. Germline V gives CDR1 SGHDT, CDR2 YYEEEE. The V end lost 5 bases, the J end lost 0 bases, and 17 bases lay between the germline ends. CDR3 protein: CASRQYRDNMNTEAFF. In DNA form, the CDR3 reads TGTGCCAGCAGACAATACCGGGACAACATGAACACTGAAGCTTTCTTT.

The genes are TRBV9 and TRBJ2-6, with a weak D call TRBD1 (6 bases). Germline CDR1 is SGDLS and CDR2 is YYNGEE. This CDR3 contains 19 residues. V was cut by 4 bases and J by 2 bases, with 22 bases left in between. CDR3 in amino acids: CASSLPRTAPGTGANVLTF. The CDR3 DNA reads TGTGCCAGCAGCCTCCCTCGGACAGCCCCGGGGACTGGGGCCAACGTCCTGACTTTC. Looking up the rest from reference TRBV9 and TRBJ2-6 gives the full variable domain: DSGVTQTPKHLITATGQRVTLRCSPRSGDLSVYWYQQSLDQGLQFLIQYYNGEERAKGNILERFSAQQFPDLHSELNLSSLELGDSALYFCASSLPRTAPGTGANVLTFGAGSRLTVL.

The rearrangement links TRBV13 to TRBJ1-3; 8 bases are a match to TRBD1. The V gene's germline CDR1 is PRHDT and CDR2 FYEKMQ (reference sequence). The CDR3 spans 14 residues. Trimming cost V 8 bases and J 3 bases; bases outside gene matches: 6. The CDR3 DNA follows: TGTGCCAGCCTCCCAGGGGGCAGTGGAAACACCATATATTTT. Residues: CASLPGGSGNTIYF.

The rearrangement uses TRBV15 and TRBJ2-3, with D possibly matching TRBD2 (6 bases). Deletions cut 1 base from V and 2 bases from J, with 16 bases between. The germline V gene encodes CDR1 LNHNV and CDR2 YYDKDF (reference sequence). The CDR3 loop spans 17 amino acids. The CDR3 region is CATSRGFWEDPTDTQYF. Here the CDR3 DNA reads TGTGCCACCAGCAGAGGCTTTTGGGAGGACCCCACAGATACGCAGTATTTT.

This chain connects TRBV7-9 to TRBJ1-6; unclear D gene. V lost 3 bases to trimming and J lost 7 bases, with 4 bases between them. CDR1 and CDR2 (germline): SEHNR, FQNEAQ (reference sequence). The CDR3 is made up of 12 amino acids. This CDR3 reads CASSFGNSPLHF. In nucleotides, the CDR3 is TGTGCCAGCAGCTTTGGGAATTCACCCCTCCACTTT.

V gene TRBV5-6 combines with J gene TRBJ1-1; weak D call: TRBD1 (6 bases). Trimming stripped 3 bases from V and 0 bases from J, with 15 bases between. The germline V gene has CDR1 SGHDT and CDR2 YYEEEE. The CDR3 spans 16 residues. CDR3 loop: CASSSDPGTLNTEAFF. In nucleotides, the CDR3 is TGTGCCAGCAGCTCGGACCCCGGGACATTGAACACTGAAGCTTTCTTT.

The genes are TRBV9 and TRBJ2-5; 8 nucleotides align to TRBD2. This CDR3 is 16 amino acids long. The trim removed 4 bases at V and 5 bases at J, leaving 13 bases unmatched. Germline-derived CDR1 and CDR2 are SGDLS and YYNGEE. The DNA for the CDR3 is TGTGCCAGCAGCTCCCAGGGACTAGTGGGTGTTGAGACCCAGTACTTC. Amino acids: CASSSQGLVGVETQYF.

This clone came up once. The DNA for the CDR3 is TGTGCCAGCAGCGAACAGGGGATCTCTGGAAACACCATATATTTT. Amino acid sequence: CASSEQGISGNTIYF. The chain carries TRBV13 and TRBJ1-3; 7 bases map to TRBD1. V lost 5 bases and J lost 0; bases outside the gene matches: 4. CDR3 length: 15 amino acids. Per germline, CDR1 PRHDT and CDR2 FYEKMQ (reference sequence).

CDR3 region: CASSVERASGNTIYF. Written as DNA, the CDR3 is TGTGCCAGCAGCGTAGAAAGGGCCTCTGGAAACACCATATATTTT. The J gene is TRBJ1-3, the V gene TRBV9; D is unclear. This CDR3 comprises 15 residues. The germline V and J ends were trimmed by 0 bases and 0 bases, with 7 bases remaining between them. CDR1 is SGDLS and CDR2 is YYNGEE in the germline V gene.

The CDR3 protein is CASSRFRDLGEETQYF. The CDR3, as DNA: TGCGCCAGCAGCCGATTCCGGGACCTTGGGGAAGAGACCCAGTACTTC. V usage is TRBV5-1 and J usage is TRBJ2-5, with D perhaps matching TRBD1 or TRBD2 (5 bases each). CDR3 length: 16 residues. The germline CDR1 and CDR2 sequences are SGHRS and YFSETQ. The V end lost 4 bases, the J end lost 3 bases, and 19 bases lay between the germline ends. Filled out from reference TRBV5-1 and TRBJ2-5, the complete variable domain reads KAGVTQTPRYLIKTRGQQVTLSCSPISGHRSVSWYQQTPGQGLQFLFEYFSETQRNKGNFPGRFSGRQFSNSRSEMNVSTLELGDSALYLCASSRFRDLGEETQYFGPGTRLLVL.

The CDR3 DNA reads TGTGCCAGCAGCCCTGGGGGGCGCACAGATACGCAGTATTTT. Encoded protein: CASSPGGRTDTQYF. The chain joins TRBV7-3 to TRBJ2-3; D tentatively fits TRBD1 or TRBD2 (6 bases each). This CDR3 is 14 amino acids long. CDR1 is SGHTA and CDR2 is FQGTGA in the germline V gene. V gave up 5 bases and J gave up 1 base, with 10 bases separating them.

V gene TRBV2 combines with J gene TRBJ2-2; unclear D gene. Germline CDR1 SNHLY, CDR2 FYNNEI. V lost 11 bases and J 3 bases, leaving 10 bases between the germline ends. The CDR3 length is 12 residues. CDR3 in amino acids: CARSKDTGELFF. Here the CDR3 DNA reads TGTGCCCGCTCGAAAGACACCGGGGAGCTGTTTTTT.

The genes are TRBV27 and TRBJ2-7, with 7 positions matching TRBD2. V lost 6 bases, J lost 2 bases, and 4 bases stayed unmatched. The CDR3 runs to 13 residues. CDR1 MNHEY and CDR2 SMNVEV come from the germline V gene (reference sequence). DNA of the CDR3: TGTGCCAGCAGCCCCGGACTAGCCTACGAGCAGTACTTC. The encoded protein is CASSPGLAYEQYF.

V is TRBV7-6 and J is TRBJ2-1; D gene unclear. The germline CDR1 and CDR2 sequences are SGHVS and FNYEAQ. Trimming removed 3 bases from V and 8 bases from J, with 17 bases in between. The CDR3 spans 15 residues. CDR3 protein: CASSFGPPTFDEQFF. The CDR3, as DNA: TGTGCCAGCAGCTTTGGTCCCCCTACATTCGATGAGCAGTTCTTC.

The rearrangement links TRBV15 to TRBJ2-7, with D unclear. CDR1 and CDR2 (germline): LNHNV, YYDKDF (reference sequence). There are 13 residues in the CDR3. V was cut by 0 bases and J by 5 bases, with 8 bases left in between. The CDR3 DNA reads TGTGCCACCAGCAGAGATGGGTCCCACGAGCAGTACTTC. Amino acid sequence: CATSRDGSHEQYF. The whole variable domain, remainder taken from reference TRBV15 and TRBJ2-7, is DAMVIQNPRYQVTQFGKPVTLSCSQTLNHNVMYWYQQKSSQAPKLLFHYYDKDFNNEADTPDNFQSRRPNTSFCFLDIRSPGLGDTAMYLCATSRDGSHEQYFGPGTRLTVT.

This sequence joins TRBV19 and TRBJ1-2, with D possibly TRBD1 on 5 matching bases. The germline V and J ends were trimmed by 3 bases and 3 bases, with 14 bases remaining between them. Per the germline V gene, CDR1 is LNHDA and CDR2 is SQIVND (reference sequence). The CDR3 contains 15 residues. CDR3 region: CASSIFGTGDYGYTF. Written as DNA, the CDR3 is TGTGCCAGTAGTATCTTCGGGACGGGGGACTATGGCTACACCTTC.

The rearrangement uses TRBV7-8 and TRBJ1-1; D is possibly TRBD1 (6 bases). The V end lost 5 bases, the J end lost 1 base, and 20 bases lay between the germline ends. Germline V CDR1 and CDR2: SGHVS, FQNEAQ. The CDR3 extends over 17 amino acids. The CDR3, as DNA: TGTGCCAGCAGCCCCTGGGGGGCGGCTGGACCGAACACTGAAGCTTTCTTT. It specifies CASSPWGAAGPNTEAFF.

The V gene is TRBV2, the J gene TRBJ1-5, with 7 bases identical to TRBD1. J was trimmed by 0 bases and V by 3 bases; bases with no gene match: 8. CDR1 SNHLY and CDR2 FYNNEI come from the germline V gene. The CDR3 runs to 17 residues. CDR3 amino acids: CASSDRDRGYSNQPQHF. CDR3 sequence (DNA): TGTGCCAGCAGTGATCGGGACAGAGGTTATAGCAATCAGCCCCAGCATTTT.